This passage covers 17 T cell receptor beta chains from one sample sequenced in a study of CD8+ T cells in alopecia areata. RNA was isolated and reverse transcribed to cDNA, the sequencing template. Sequencing was performed with immunoSEQ multiplex PCR; in TCRdb, only in-frame clones are kept and a portion is missing. The profile shows 90,000 to 130,000 clones, approximately 63% of them singletons. Sequences were obtained from CD8+ T cells sorted from blood. The receptors were sampled from a human donor in good health.

The chain combines TRBV29-1 with TRBJ2-5, with 9 bases matching TRBD1. The end of the DNA fits TRBJ2-7 better, so the J call may be wrong. The CDR3 totals 14 residues. The germline V gene has CDR1 SQVTM and CDR2 ANQGSEA. This chain's CDR3 is CSVEGGTGTYEQYF. Here the CDR3 DNA reads TGCAGCGTTGAAGGAGGGACAGGGACCTACGAGCAGTACTTC.

The chain recombines TRBV6-5 with TRBJ1-4, with 9 positions matching TRBD1. Germline V gene lookup returns CDR1 MNHEY and CDR2 SVGAGI. Trimming cost V 5 bases and J 8 bases; bases outside gene matches: 9. This CDR3 comprises 15 residues. Here the CDR3 DNA reads TGTGCCAGCAGTCCCAGGGGACAGGGCTCAGAAAAACTGTTTTTT. This codes for CASSPRGQGSEKLFF.

The gene calls are TRBV15 and TRBJ2-2; D gene ambiguous. This CDR3 has 14 amino acids. In germline, CDR1 is LNHNV, CDR2 YYDKDF (reference sequence). V shed 8 bases and J shed 0 bases, with 10 bases lying between them. CDR3 DNA sequence: TGTGCCACCTGGTACACCTCGAACACCGGGGAGCTGTTTTTT. It codes for CATWYTSNTGELFF.

This clone was picked up a small number of times. The gene calls are TRBV5-1 and TRBJ2-1, with D unclear. Germline values: CDR1 SGHRS, CDR2 YFSETQ. The V end was cut by 1 base, the J end by 6 bases, with 5 bases between. The CDR3 is 12 residues long. CDR3 in amino acids: CASSLILNEQFF. CDR3 bases: TGCGCCAGCAGCTTGATCCTCAATGAGCAGTTCTTC.

In this sample, this clone turned up a few times. The chain couples TRBV4-1 to TRBJ1-1; TRBD1 matches 8 bases. This CDR3 region has 14 residues. The trim removed 3 bases at V and 4 bases at J, leaving 4 bases unmatched. The germline gives CDR1 MGHRA, CDR2 YSYEKL. The CDR3 sequence is CASSQITGGTEAFF. The DNA of the CDR3 is TGCGCCAGCAGCCAGATAACAGGGGGCACTGAAGCTTTCTTT.

The chain is built from TRBV28 and TRBJ1-2, with 7 bases aligning to TRBD1. V lost 5 bases and J lost 0; bases outside the gene matches: 12. CDR1 is MDHEN, CDR2 SYDVKM, per germline. CDR3 length: 17 amino acids. The CDR3: CASSPVRSGTANYGYTF. For the CDR3, the DNA is TGTGCCAGCAGTCCGGTACGCAGCGGGACAGCTAACTATGGCTACACCTTC.

This rearrangement joins TRBV27 to TRBJ2-3, with D perhaps being TRBD1 or TRBD2 (6 bases each). The CDR3 covers 15 residues. V gave up 4 bases and J gave up 6 bases, with 17 bases separating them. In germline, CDR1 is MNHEY, CDR2 SMNVEV (reference sequence). The CDR3 is CASSSRSGGWDTQYF. CDR3 bases: TGTGCCAGCAGTTCCCGCTCCGGGGGCTGGGATACGCAGTATTTT.

The chain has TRBV10-3 and TRBJ2-1; 8 nucleotides agree with TRBD2. The CDR3 has 14 residues. Trimming at V came to 7 bases and at J to 8 bases, leaving 10 bases not matched to a gene. From germline, CDR1 is ENHRY and CDR2 SYGVKD. CDR3 protein: CAIKGGGPSHEQFF. The CDR3 DNA is TGTGCCATCAAGGGCGGGGGGCCTTCACATGAGCAGTTCTTC.

Here the CDR3 reads CASSQDTGELFF. DNA of the CDR3: TGCGCCAGCAGCCAAGATACCGGGGAGCTGTTTTTT. The chain couples TRBV4-3 to TRBJ2-2; no definite D call. The germline V and J ends were trimmed by 0 bases and 5 bases, with 1 base remaining between them. The CDR3 covers 12 residues. Germline loops: CDR1 LGHNA, CDR2 YSLEER.

V usage is TRBV19 and J usage is TRBJ2-1; 13 positions match TRBD2. After removal of 9 bases from V and 10 bases from J, the junction contained 6 bases not matched to a gene. Germline V gene lookup returns CDR1 LNHDA and CDR2 SQIVND (reference sequence). The CDR3 consists of 13 residues. CDR3 in DNA: TGTGCCAGCCAACTAGCGGGGGGGCGGGAGCAGTTCTTC. Translating gives CASQLAGGREQFF. Based on the CDR3 plus reference TRBV19 and TRBJ2-1, the full variable domain is DGGITQSPKYLFRKEGQNVTLSCEQNLNHDAMYWYRQDPGQGLRLIYYSQIVNDFQKGDIAEGYSVSREKKESFPLTVTSAQKNPTAFYLCASQLAGGREQFFGPGTRLTVL.

The chain links TRBV6-4 to TRBJ2-7; D not certain. V lost 2 bases and J 3 bases, leaving 14 bases between the germline ends. Germline V gene sequence: CDR1 MRHNA, CDR2 SNTAGT. The CDR3 extends over 15 amino acids. The CDR3 sequence: CASSDPNRPFYEQYF. The CDR3 DNA is TGTGCCAGCAGTGACCCAAACAGACCCTTCTACGAGCAGTACTTC.

V usage is TRBV6-5 and J usage is TRBJ2-7; D remains unclear. CDR1 and CDR2 (germline): MNHEY, SVGAGI. Trimming pared 2 bases from V and 4 bases from J, leaving 18 bases between. The CDR3 length is 16 residues. The CDR3 coding sequence is TGTGCCAGCAGTTACCGCCCCTTCGGGTCCCTATACGAGCAGTACTTC. Amino acids: CASSYRPFGSLYEQYF.

The V and J genes are TRBV19 and TRBJ2-2; D uncertain. The V gene lost 7 bases and the J gene lost 6 bases, with 9 bases spanning the gap. The CDR3 contains 12 residues. Germline lookup yields CDR1 LNHDA and CDR2 SQIVND (reference sequence). CDR3 loop: CASTPGAGELFF. DNA for the CDR3: TGTGCCAGTACCCCGGGCGCCGGGGAGCTGTTTTTT.

The chain uses TRBV7-9 and TRBJ2-1; D not certain. The CDR3 extends over 16 amino acids. V shed 5 bases and J shed 3 bases, with 17 bases lying between them. Germline CDR1 reads SEHNR; CDR2 reads FQNEAQ (reference sequence). CDR3 region: CASSPGEGPDYNEQFF. DNA for the CDR3: TGTGCCAGCAGCCCTGGTGAAGGGCCGGACTACAATGAGCAGTTCTTC.

V usage is TRBV29-1 and J usage is TRBJ1-1; possible D gene TRBD1, 6 bases. The CDR3 covers 16 residues. V was shortened by 4 bases and J by 6 bases, with 24 bases between the two germline ends. Per the germline V gene, CDR1 is SQVTM and CDR2 is ANQGSEA. CDR3 region: CSVVAGGSRSFSEAFF. DNA for the CDR3: TGCAGCGTTGTAGCGGGGGGCTCCCGATCTTTCTCTGAAGCTTTCTTT.

This clone has a handful of counts. The chain uses TRBV27 and TRBJ1-5, with D possibly matching TRBD1 (5 bases). V was trimmed by 1 base and J by 4 bases, leaving 8 bases between them. CDR1 is MNHEY, CDR2 SMNVEV, per germline (reference sequence). The CDR3 runs 14 residues. CDR3: CASSLFGGNQPQHF. The CDR3 DNA is TGTGCCAGCAGTTTATTCGGGGGAAATCAGCCCCAGCATTTT.

The chain recombines TRBV4-3 with TRBJ2-7; 9 bases map to TRBD2. In germline, CDR1 is LGHNA, CDR2 YSLEER. With V trimmed by 0 bases and J by 9 bases, 12 bases remained unmatched. The CDR3 covers 16 residues. This CDR3 reads CASSQDFLAGYSGQYF. CDR3 coding DNA: TGCGCCAGCAGCCAAGATTTTCTAGCGGGGTATTCCGGGCAGTACTTC.